This entry lists 2 T cell receptor beta chains sequenced from one sample in a study of OX40 agonist ivuxolimab in advanced cancers. Sequenced by immunoSEQ multiplex PCR; TCRdb stores in-frame clones only, minus some. The table has about 64,000 clones, roughly 85% seen once; the top ten hold about 1.3%. The source was CD4+ or CD8+ T cells sorted from blood, collected in a trial of the OX40 agonist ivuxolimab. These receptors originate from an adult with an advanced solid tumor such as melanoma, head and neck, liver or kidney cancer.

V usage is TRBV7-2 and J usage is TRBJ2-2, with a weak D call TRBD2 (5 bases). The CDR3 is 16 amino acids. With 2 bases removed from V and 6 bases from J, the gap between germline ends came to 16 bases. Per the germline V gene, CDR1 is SGHTA and CDR2 is FQGNSA. CDR3 in DNA: TGTGCCAGCAGCTTATCAGCGGTGACTTACGCCGGGGAGCTGTTTTTT. This gives the protein CASSLSAVTYAGELFF.

CDR3 protein: CASSSGTGDTGELFF. CDR3 DNA sequence: TGTGCCAGCAGTTCCGGGACAGGGGACACCGGGGAGCTGTTTTTT. This chain links TRBV6-1 with TRBJ2-2; TRBD1 matches 10 bases. The CDR3 has 15 amino acids. Trimming at V came to 5 bases and at J to 3 bases, leaving 3 bases not matched to a gene. Germline lookup yields CDR1 MNHNS and CDR2 SASEGT.